The clone carrying this T cell receptor beta chain has just a few counts. Its antigen is still unknown. Deletions cut 7 bases from V and 0 bases from J, with 11 bases between. Germline V gives CDR1 MDHEN, CDR2 SYDVKM. The CDR3 is 14 residues long. The data belong to a study of metastatic and nonmetastatic thyroid tumors. Overall study context: The comparison covered peripheral blood and tumor or nodule tissue in malignant and benign thyroid patients.

TCRdb recomputed clones from the PCR reads via MiXCR. Found here are 23,000 or so clones, over 20% of them singletons; the top ten hold 25% to 35%. Study findings and constraints: Within blood and tumor, benign nodules reportedly had significantly lower TCR beta diversity than malignant thyroid tumors did.

The entire patient cohort was treatment-naive prior to thyroid surgery. The sequenced sample was blood. The genes are TRBV28 and TRBJ2-3, with D possibly TRBD2 on 6 matching bases. This receptor was identified in a female donor with papillary thyroid cancer or a benign thyroid nodule (not recorded which). Some clones in this sample may be carry-over from other donors' samples. CDR3 residues: CASKEGGSTDTQYF. In DNA, the CDR3 is TGTGCCAGCAAAGAGGGAGGTAGCACAGATACGCAGTATTTT.